This TCR beta chain was identified in a study of blood T cell repertoires in COVID-19. Trimming left V 5 bases short and J 10 bases short, with 14 bases between. Germline CDR1 is LNHDA and CDR2 is SQIVND (reference sequence). This CDR3 spans 13 amino acids. This clone has more than one count but fewer than ten. Sequenced by immunoSEQ multiplex PCR; TCRdb stores in-frame clones only, minus some. The sample includes 300,000 or so clones, about nine tenths of them seen just once. The sequenced sample was PBMCs or T cells enriched from blood (not recorded which). This clonotype was sampled from a woman between 50 and 59 years old who had been exposed to COVID-19. The chain employs TRBV19 and TRBJ1-4; maybe TRBD1 (5 bases). The CDR3 DNA reads TGTGCCAGTAGTGTCGCGCGGGGGGGAAAACTGTTTTTT. Protein sequence: CASSVARGGKLFF. The full variable domain, completed using reference TRBV19 and TRBJ1-4, is DGGITQSPKYLFRKEGQNVTLSCEQNLNHDAMYWYRQDPGQGLRLIYYSQIVNDFQKGDIAEGYSVSREKKESFPLTVTSAQKNPTAFYLCASSVARGGKLFFGSGTQLSVL.